This TCR beta chain was obtained from a study of response to subunit inactivated influenza vaccine. Comment on this clonotype: Its antigen remains unknown.

Study-wide results and caveats: With each seasonal influenza vaccination, the authors suggested, few new T cells are recruited.

In TCRdb, the RT-PCR reads were re-called with MiXCR into one record per CDR3 protein. The repertoire holds roughly 520,000 distinct CDR3 sequences, with roughly 25% as singletons. The material was CD4+ T cells sorted from PBMCs, obtained 5 to 6 days after vaccination. This clonotype was sampled from a man aged 50 to 60 who received an inactivated influenza vaccine.

The CDR3 bases are TGCAGTGCCACCGGCAGGCCATTCACTGAAGCTTTCTTT. As protein: CSATGRPFTEAFF. The rearrangement joins TRBV20-1 to TRBJ1-1; D ambiguous. This CDR3 has 13 residues. The V gene lost 6 bases and the J gene lost 4 bases, with 15 bases spanning the gap. Looked up from germline, CDR1 is DFQATT and CDR2 is SNEGSKA (reference sequence).